The sequence of this TCR beta chain was determined in a study of T cells in narcolepsy (dated by TCRdb to 2016 to 2018). Background for the entire study: Patients with narcolepsy type 1 or type 2 (NT1, NT2) were enrolled in the study together with healthy control donors. The study used TCR Vbeta sequencing to track clonotypes in blood and CSF while looking for autoreactive T cells in narcolepsy patients that target self-antigens of hypocretin neurons (hypocretin, TRIB2).

Memory CD8+ T cells were sorted ex vivo from patient blood for TCR Vbeta sequencing and comparison with CSF CD8+ T cells. This clone showed up just once. The antigen it binds to is not known. There are no base qualities to consult, and no much larger clone falls within one base. Library preparation employed the immunoSEQ multiplex PCR assay. TCRdb stores this immuneACCESS table with in-frame sequences only. Part of the clones is absent; in the studies checked, under half of the shortfall reflects unresolved V genes, and no reason is known for the rest. In all, the sample holds about 17,000 clones, and 72% of those were seen once. 14% of the sample belongs to the ten largest clones. General findings and caveats noted by the study authors: Autoreactive clonotypes were reported to be detected serially in the blood of the same patients and of different patients, but not in the blood of healthy controls. In plots comparing CSF and blood CD4+ T cell clonotypes from the same patient, HCRT-specific and TRIB2-specific autoreactive clonotypes were highlighted.

As encoded in the germline V gene (reference sequence), CDR1 is PRHDT while CDR2 is FYEKMQ. V lost 1 base and J lost 3 bases, and the count of bases not matched to a germline gene is 9. The CDR3 starts with the cysteine, ends with the phenylalanine, and has 19 residues. CDR3 DNA only is kept here, 57 bases in frame from base 1. The specimen was CD45RA- memory CD8+ T cells from PBMCs. The cell subset or site tag for this specimen amounts to: memory T cells sorted ex vivo from peripheral blood. This receptor chain uses TRBV13 and TRBJ2-2, with 12 middle bases fitting TRBD2. This receptor was obtained from a human donor with narcolepsy. The CDR3 region has the sequence CASSLDLTSGGRDTGELFF. The nucleotide sequence is given as TGTGCCAGCAGCTTAGATCTGACTAGCGGGGGCCGGGACACCGGGGAGCTGTTTTTT.